The sequence of this T cell receptor beta chain was determined in a study of Graves' ophthalmopathy and Graves' hyperthyroidism. Study details: No progression to ophthalmopathy over 18 months defined stable hyperthyroidism.

General study findings and limits: A model built from 13 signatures distinguished ophthalmopathy from stable hyperthyroidism with about 90% sensitivity and about 77% specificity. Forecasting of ophthalmopathy progression by the model achieved almost 71% sensitivity and less than 80% specificity.

Other autoimmune diseases, uncontrolled infections, pregnancy and lactation each led to patient exclusion. CDR1 is ENHRY and CDR2 is SYGVKD in the germline V gene. Trimming cost V 4 bases and J 1 base; bases outside gene matches: 4. The CDR3 is 16 amino acids. RNA transcripts served as template for amplifying TCR beta CDR3 sequences. An initial RT-PCR round employing HTBI primers preceded a second-round multiplex PCR. TCRdb ran MiXCR on the multiplex PCR reads and lists one entry per CDR3 protein. The data show 1 million to 1.3 million distinct CDR3 sequences, 35% to 40% seen once. This clonotype was counted at least ten times. What it recognizes is unknown.

J is TRBJ1-1 and V is TRBV10-3, with 12 nucleotides matching TRBD1. The TCR comes from an adult man with Graves' hyperthyroidism. What was sequenced was peripheral blood or thyroid tissue (not recorded which). The CDR3 region has the DNA TGTGCCATCAGTGGGCCGGGACAGGGGGCGAACACTGAAGCTTTCTTT. Translation: CAISGPGQGANTEAFF.